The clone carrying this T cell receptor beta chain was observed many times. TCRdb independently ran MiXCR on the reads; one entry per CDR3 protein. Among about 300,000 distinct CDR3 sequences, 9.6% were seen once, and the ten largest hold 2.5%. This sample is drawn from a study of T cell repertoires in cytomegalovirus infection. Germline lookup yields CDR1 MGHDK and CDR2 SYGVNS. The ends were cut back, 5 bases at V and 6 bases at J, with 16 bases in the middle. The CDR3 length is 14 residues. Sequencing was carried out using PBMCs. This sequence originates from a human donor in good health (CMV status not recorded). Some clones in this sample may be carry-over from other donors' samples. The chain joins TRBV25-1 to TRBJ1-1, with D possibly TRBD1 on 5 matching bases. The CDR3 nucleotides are TGTGCCAGCAGTCTCCCTGGAAGGGGTTCTGAAGCTTTCTTT. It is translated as CASSLPGRGSEAFF.